This record covers a single T cell receptor beta chain. Its target is unknown. This sample is part of a study of shared clonotypes between healthy human individuals. For the study at large: Donor composition was two women and three men, aged 18 to 49. Study findings and constraints: Clonotypes shared by all four sorted-subset donors had higher generation probabilities than non-shared clonotypes.

Naivety among CD8 cells was defined by CD45RO negativity and positive CCR7 selection, thereby excluding terminally differentiated effector memory CD45RA+ cells. Deletions cut 0 bases from V and 2 bases from J, with 12 bases between. Germline-derived CDR1 and CDR2 are SGHRS and YFSETQ. The CDR3 is made up of 15 amino acids. At deep level, the assay was performed. Original handling: ImmunoSEQ gave junction-only sequences without quality scores, so filtering differed. Profiling relied on immunoSEQ multiplex PCR, and the TCRdb table lists in-frame clones only, not all of them. That table supplies the V and J calls and clone size; D and trimming were determined from the DNA. In the table there are some 740,000 clones, 90% to 95% of which are singletons.

The V gene is TRBV5-1, the J gene TRBJ2-7; D may be TRBD1 or TRBD2 (5 bases each). The receptor was derived from a man younger than 45 in good health. Sequencing was performed on naive CD8+ T cells sorted from blood. CDR3 bases: TGCGCCAGCAGCTTGGCCGGGGCTAGTACCTACGAGCAGTACTTC. Amino acids: CASSLAGASTYEQYF.